The clone carrying this TCR beta chain was counted once. The antigen is unknown. The data were taken from a study of T cell responses to AZD1222 COVID-19 vaccine. Study-wide results and caveats: White British ancestry dominated among donors, who included more females, and clonal diversity was possibly underestimated. Spike-specific TCR breadth and depth were elevated following two AZD1222 doses. The study found vaccine-associated CD4 TCRs spanning spike, dominant at 160-218 and 743-854.

The ends were cut back, 2 bases at V and 1 base at J, with 11 bases in the middle. The CDR3 length is 15 residues. Germline CDR1 MGHRA, CDR2 YSYEKL. Only in-frame clones appear in the TCRdb table, and some are missing; sequencing was by immunoSEQ multiplex PCR. The sample carries fewer than 90,000 clones, approximately 90% recorded once. The receptor was derived from an adult in good health. Here the sequenced sample was peripheral blood, taken on day 0 of AZD1222 vaccination. The J gene is TRBJ1-2, the V gene TRBV4-1; tentatively, D is TRBD1 (5 bases). The CDR3 nucleotides are TGCGCCAGCAGCCAAATACAGGCTTTTAACTATGGCTACACCTTC. Its translation is CASSQIQAFNYGYTF.